A single sample is the source of the 13 T cell receptor beta chains below, sequenced in a study of regulatory T cells in long-lasting Graves disease (dated by TCRdb to about 2021). The time point label, as the study defines it: persistent/refractory GD, antithyroid drugs over 5 years with positive TRAb. RNA was extracted from PBMCs in TRIzol for both TCR sequencing and RNA sequencing. The method behind the library was multiplex PCR. TCRdb names Illumina HiSeq 4000 as the instrument used. TCR beta libraries were built with iRepertoire HTBI primers and Arm-PCR amplification of CDR3 regions. Using fastp at Q25 and MiXCR, TCRdb reprocessed the public reads and kept productive beta chains. One record per CDR3 amino acid sequence lists the most common genes and DNA. The sample contains about 470,000 distinct CDR3 sequences, about 22% of them found a single time. The ten largest clones represent 7.1% of the sample.

The sample was peripheral blood mononuclear cells (PBMCs), taken when the disease was refractory, from a patient treated with antithyroid drugs. The receptors were gathered from a female donor with Graves disease.

This clonotype was found a few times. The chain carries TRBV20-1 and TRBJ2-2; D not certain. Trimming removed 4 bases at V and 7 bases at J, with 10 bases between. The CDR3 runs to 12 residues. Looked up from germline, CDR1 is DFQATT and CDR2 is SNEGSKA (reference sequence). CDR3 loop: CSANLHGGELFF. CDR3 nucleotides: TGCAGTGCTAATTTGCATGGCGGGGAGCTGTTTTTT.

This clonotype was seen many times. This rearrangement joins TRBV6-2 or TRBV6-3 to TRBJ1-5; D may be TRBD1 (6 bases). This CDR3 region has 13 residues. Per the germline V gene, CDR1 is MNHEY and CDR2 is SVGEGT. V was cut by 6 bases and J by 6 bases, with 12 bases left in between. CDR3 nucleotide sequence: TGTGCCAGCAGAGGGACATTAGCTCAGCCCCAGCATTTT. Translating it yields CASRGTLAQPQHF.

The CDR3 loop reads CAWNVESGRVNSDEQYF. In nucleotides, the CDR3 is TGTGCCTGGAATGTCGAGTCTGGCAGGGTTAATTCAGACGAGCAGTACTTC. The chain employs TRBV30 and TRBJ2-7; D may be TRBD1 (5 bases). CDR1 and CDR2 (germline): GTSNPN, SVGIG (reference sequence). This CDR3 contains 17 residues. The V and J ends lost 4 bases and 5 bases respectively, with 27 bases between them.

This clonotype was counted many times. The chain has TRBV7-6 and TRBJ2-7; 7 bases match TRBD1. V lost 8 bases to trimming and J lost 7 bases; unmatched junction nucleotides: 11. CDR1 is SGHVS and CDR2 is FNYEAQ in the germline V gene. The CDR3 is made up of 13 amino acids. The CDR3 protein is CASAKGAQKEQYF. The CDR3 DNA reads as TGTGCCAGCGCGAAGGGGGCCCAGAAGGAGCAGTACTTC.

The chain couples TRBV7-2 to TRBJ1-2, with TRBD1 as a possible D gene (5 bases). The CDR3 has 14 amino acids. The V and J ends lost 1 base and 7 bases respectively, with 13 bases between them. In germline, CDR1 is SGHTA, CDR2 FQGNSA. Here the CDR3 DNA reads TGTGCCAGCAGCTTAGTGGCAGGGACGGCTGGCTACACCTTC. It encodes CASSLVAGTAGYTF.

The sample holds many counts of this clonotype. The rearrangement joins TRBV27 to TRBJ2-2; 9 positions match TRBD1. The CDR3 totals 14 residues. Germline V gene sequence: CDR1 MNHEY, CDR2 SMNVEV (reference sequence). Germline trimming cut 6 bases from V and 4 bases from J; bases unmatched to any gene: 3. This CDR3 reads CASRQGATTGELFF. The DNA for the CDR3 is TGTGCCAGCAGACAGGGGGCGACCACCGGGGAGCTGTTTTTT.

This clonotype was observed at least ten times. The chain uses TRBV12-3 or TRBV12-4 and TRBJ1-2; weak D call: TRBD1 (5 bases). The CDR3 loop spans 13 amino acids. The V end lost 5 bases, the J end lost 8 bases, and 15 bases lay between the germline ends. CDR3 coding DNA: TGTGCCAGCAGTGCCGGGACCGCCCTGGGCTACACCTTC. Its translation is CASSAGTALGYTF.

The table lists this clonotype with a few counts. The gene calls are TRBV2 and TRBJ2-1, with D perhaps TRBD2 (7 bases). This CDR3 comprises 16 residues. The germline V gene encodes CDR1 SNHLY and CDR2 FYNNEI. V gave up 6 bases and J gave up 3 bases, with 18 bases separating them. The CDR3 region is CASRITMGGHYNEQFF. As DNA, the CDR3 is TGTGCCAGCAGAATAACTATGGGGGGGCACTACAATGAGCAGTTCTTC.

The chain uses TRBV11-2 and TRBJ2-2; TRBD1 aligns across 9 bases. The germline CDR1 and CDR2 sequences are SGHAT and FQNNGV. V lost 6 bases and J lost 2; bases outside the gene matches: 7. The CDR3 has 16 residues. CDR3 loop: CASRTNRGRNTGELFF. The CDR3 DNA reads as TGTGCCAGCAGAACTAACAGGGGGCGCAACACCGGGGAGCTGTTTTTT.

Details on this clonotype: A much larger clone is a single base away; this may be a read error. The chain couples TRBV7-9 to TRBJ2-7; D might be TRBD1 (6 bases). Germline CDR1 is SEHNR and CDR2 is FQNEAQ (reference sequence). Trimming cost V 1 base and J 5 bases, with 12 bases left between them. The CDR3 contains 14 residues. DNA for the CDR3: TGTGCCAGCAGCTTAGTTGGGGGCACCCACGAGCAGTACTTC. This codes for CASSLVGGTHEQYF.

A few counts support this clonotype. This CDR3 is CASSLSLKTGANSGNTIYF. Here the CDR3 DNA reads TGTGCCAGCAGCTTATCCCTTAAGACAGGGGCCAACTCTGGAAACACCATATATTTT. V is TRBV7-8 and J is TRBJ1-3, with 8 bases lining up with TRBD1. Unmatched junction bases numbered 12, after V lost 2 bases and J lost 0 bases. CDR1 and CDR2 (germline): SGHVS, FQNEAQ. The CDR3 covers 19 residues. The full variable domain, rest sourced from reference TRBV7-8 and TRBJ1-3, is GAGVSQSPRYKVAKRGQDVALRCDPISGHVSLFWYQQALGQGPEFLTYFQNEAQLDKSGLPSDRFFAERPEGSVSTLKIQRTQQEDSAVYLCASSLSLKTGANSGNTIYFGEGSWLTVV.

The table lists this clonotype with many counts. V gene TRBV3-1 combines with J gene TRBJ1-5; 8 positions agree with TRBD1. This CDR3 is 15 amino acids long. Germline lookup yields CDR1 LGHDT and CDR2 YNNKEL (reference sequence). V was clipped by 3 bases and J by 4 bases; unmatched bases: 5. The CDR3 nucleotides are TGTGCCAGCAGCCACGGGGACAGGTCTAATCAGCCCCAGCATTTT. Its translation is CASSHGDRSNQPQHF.

In its sample, this clonotype was seen many times. The chain couples TRBV27 to TRBJ1-4, with D uncertain. CDR1 and CDR2 from the germline V gene are MNHEY and SMNVEV (reference sequence). V lost 4 bases and J 8 bases, leaving 14 bases between the germline ends. The CDR3 has 14 residues. The DNA for the CDR3 is TGTGCCAGCAGTTCCCCCCCTAAGCGGGAAAAACTGTTTTTT. It is translated as CASSSPPKREKLFF.